A single sample is the source of the 30 T cell receptor beta chains below, sequenced in a study of shared clonotypes between healthy human individuals. Sequenced by immunoSEQ multiplex PCR; TCRdb stores in-frame clones only, minus some. Altogether 2,500,000 or so clones are present, around nine tenths being singletons, with the ten largest covering around 0.14%. Sequencing used naive CD4+ T cells sorted from blood. The subset: CD45RA+ positively selected. The receptors were gathered from a man aged 18 to 29 in good health.

This sequence joins TRBV7-8 and TRBJ2-1; 15 nucleotides agree with TRBD2. The CDR3 totals 18 residues. CDR1 is SGHVS and CDR2 is FQNEAQ in the germline V gene. V dropped 3 bases and J dropped 4; count of bases not matched to a gene: 7. The DNA for the CDR3 is TGTGCCAGCAGCTTGGGACTAGCGGGAGGCAACTTATACAATGAGCAGTTCTTC. Protein sequence: CASSLGLAGGNLYNEQFF.

This clone has only one observation. This chain uses TRBV25-1 with TRBJ2-1; 9 nucleotides agree with TRBD2. The V segment lost 6 bases and the J segment 8 bases; nucleotides outside the gene matches: 8. Germline values: CDR1 MGHDK, CDR2 SYGVNS. This CDR3 is 14 amino acids long. CDR3 nucleotides: TGTGCCAGCAGCATTAGCGGGAGTTGGGATGAGCAGTTCTTC. It codes for CASSISGSWDEQFF.

About this clone itself: One end of the junction does not line up with germline, which may come from a read error. V usage is TRBV28 and J usage is TRBJ2-7; perhaps TRBD1 as D (6 bases). Germline CDR1 and CDR2: MDHEN and SYDVKM. The length of the CDR3 is 14 residues. CDR3 coding DNA: TGTGCCAGCAGTTTCTCTCCCTTTACAGGGCCCGGGAACTTC. Translating gives CASSFSPFTGPGNF.

The chain is built from TRBV27 and TRBJ2-7; no reliable D call. Germline CDR1 reads MNHEY; CDR2 reads SMNVEV (reference sequence). The CDR3 spans 13 residues. With 3 bases removed from V and 0 bases from J, the gap between germline ends came to 6 bases. Here the CDR3 reads CASSFARSYEQYF. The CDR3 region has the DNA TGTGCCAGCAGTTTTGCCCGCTCCTACGAGCAGTACTTC.

This chain connects TRBV6-5 to TRBJ2-7, with D hard to call. The germline gives CDR1 MNHEY, CDR2 SVGAGI. The V end was cut by 2 bases, the J end by 6 bases, with 8 bases between. The length of the CDR3 is 12 residues. CDR3 sequence reads: CASSYRTSEQYF. CDR3 bases: TGTGCCAGCAGTTACCGGACCTCCGAGCAGTACTTC.

The V and J genes are TRBV5-1 and TRBJ2-6; TRBD1 agrees at 10 bases. CDR3 length equals 18 residues. Per the germline V gene, CDR1 is SGHRS and CDR2 is YFSETQ. Trimming cost V 1 base and J 0 bases; bases outside gene matches: 4. The CDR3 coding sequence is TGCGCCAGCAGCTTGAGGGGACAGGGGAACTCTGGGGCCAACGTCCTGACTTTC. Translated: CASSLRGQGNSGANVLTF.

The chain has TRBV9 and TRBJ2-7; 7 bases are shared with TRBD2. The junction had 6 bases not matched to a gene; V was cut back by 6 bases and J by 0 bases. This CDR3 region has 14 residues. CDR1 and CDR2 from the germline V gene are SGDLS and YYNGEE. The CDR3 protein is CASTSLADSYEQYF. In DNA form, the CDR3 reads TGTGCCAGCACGTCCCTAGCGGACTCCTACGAGCAGTACTTC.

Remarks on this clone: Within the sample, other DNA sequences also encode this same CDR3. The V gene is TRBV10-2, the J gene TRBJ2-3; D uncertain. Germline V gene sequence: CDR1 WSHSY, CDR2 SAAADI. This CDR3 contains 14 residues. Deletions cut 2 bases from V and 0 bases from J, with 6 bases between. CDR3 coding DNA: TGCGCCAGCAGTGAGGGGTTCAGCACAGATACGCAGTATTTT. This codes for CASSEGFSTDTQYF.

Remarks on this clone: This CDR3 is also generated by other DNA sequences in the sample. The chain combines TRBV29-1 with TRBJ1-3; tentatively, D is TRBD1 (5 bases). The CDR3 runs 13 residues. Per the germline V gene, CDR1 is SQVTM and CDR2 is ANQGSEA. The germline V and J ends were trimmed by 7 bases and 0 bases, with 10 bases remaining between them. Written as DNA, the CDR3 is TGCAGCGCGACAGAGAGCTCTGGAAACACCATATATTTT. Translation gives CSATESSGNTIYF.

V and J are TRBV29-1 and TRBJ2-5; D call uncertain. The J call may be incorrect, as the DNA end agrees better with TRBJ2-7. CDR1 is SQVTM, CDR2 ANQGSEA, per germline. This CDR3 is built from 11 residues. The CDR3 coding sequence is TGCAGCGTTGACGTGCAGACCGAGCAGTACTTC. Amino acid sequence: CSVDVQTEQYF.

The chain has TRBV9 and TRBJ1-1; no reliable D call. CDR1 SGDLS and CDR2 YYNGEE come from the germline V gene. This CDR3 comprises 14 residues. V lost 0 bases to trimming and J lost 5 bases, with 11 bases between them. The CDR3 DNA reads as TGTGCCAGCAGCGTAGGTCCCCCGGGGACTGAAGCTTTCTTT. The encoded protein is CASSVGPPGTEAFF.

Only one count was recorded for this clone. The chain joins TRBV9 to TRBJ1-1, with unresolved D. Germline V gives CDR1 SGDLS, CDR2 YYNGEE. V was pared by 4 bases and J by 1 base, with 11 bases between. The length of the CDR3 is 14 residues. The CDR3 DNA is TGTGCCAGCAGCCCAACCATCGGGAACACTGAAGCTTTCTTT. This gives the protein CASSPTIGNTEAFF.

The chain carries TRBV7-2 and TRBJ2-1, with TRBD2 matching 8 bases. This CDR3 spans 17 amino acids. The germline V gene encodes CDR1 SGHTA and CDR2 FQGNSA. Losses at the gene ends were 4 bases for V and 6 bases for J; bases not matched to a gene: 14. In nucleotides, the CDR3 is TGTGCCAGCAGCTCTCGACCGGGACTAGGGTGGGTCAATGAGCAGTTCTTC. Translating gives CASSSRPGLGWVNEQFF. The whole variable domain, filled in from reference TRBV7-2 and TRBJ2-1, reads GAGVSQSPSNKVTEKGKDVELRCDPISGHTALYWYRQSLGQGLEFLIYFQGNSAPDKSGLPSDRFSAERTGGSVSTLTIQRTQQEDSAVYLCASSSRPGLGWVNEQFFGPGTRLTVL.

The chain joins TRBV19 to TRBJ1-1; TRBD1 matches 7 bases. Germline CDR1 and CDR2: LNHDA and SQIVND (reference sequence). The CDR3 covers 16 residues. V was pared by 3 bases and J by 2 bases, with 9 bases of the junction left unmatched. CDR3 residues: CASSILYQGVNTEAFF. CDR3 nucleotides: TGTGCCAGTAGTATTTTATATCAGGGGGTCAACACTGAAGCTTTCTTT.

The chain links TRBV28 to TRBJ2-1; D tentatively reads TRBD1 or TRBD2 (6 bases each). The ends were cut back, 5 bases at V and 0 bases at J, with 14 bases in the middle. This CDR3 has 16 amino acids. Germline V CDR1 and CDR2: MDHEN, SYDVKM. Here the CDR3 DNA reads TGTGCCAGCAGTCAGTTTTGGGGGGCCTCCTACAATGAGCAGTTCTTC. As protein: CASSQFWGASYNEQFF.

The V gene is TRBV10-3, the J gene TRBJ2-3; TRBD1 might be the D (5 bases). The CDR3 is 15 residues long. The germline gives CDR1 ENHRY, CDR2 SYGVKD. V was clipped by 4 bases and J by 2 bases, with 13 bases between them. As DNA, the CDR3 is TGTGCCATCAGTGCGGACATGGGGCCCACAGATACGCAGTATTTT. It translates to CAISADMGPTDTQYF.

This clone was detected only a few times. The sample contains more than one DNA sequence encoding this CDR3. This chain joins TRBV5-1 and TRBJ2-7; 9 bases fit TRBD1. The germline gives CDR1 SGHRS, CDR2 YFSETQ. This CDR3 has 14 residues. Trimming cost V 0 bases and J 4 bases; bases outside gene matches: 2. The CDR3, as DNA: TGCGCCAGCAGCTTGGGGACAGGGGTGTACGAGCAGTACTTC. Its protein is CASSLGTGVYEQYF.

The genes are TRBV15 and TRBJ2-7; 8 bases match TRBD2. There are 16 residues in the CDR3. V was clipped by 1 base and J by 2 bases; unmatched bases: 7. Looked up from germline, CDR1 is LNHNV and CDR2 is YYDKDF (reference sequence). The CDR3 loop reads CATSRGISGTAYEQYF. CDR3 nucleotide sequence: TGTGCCACCAGCAGAGGGATTAGCGGGACTGCCTACGAGCAGTACTTC.

The V and J genes are TRBV11-2 and TRBJ2-7, with 9 bases fitting TRBD2. V lost 6 bases, J lost 5 bases, and 8 bases stayed unmatched. Germline V gene data show CDR1 as SGHAT and CDR2 as FQNNGV. This CDR3 has 14 amino acids. In DNA, the CDR3 is TGTGCCAGCAGTAATAGCGGGGGATCCGACGAGCAGTACTTC. It codes for CASSNSGGSDEQYF. Full variable domain (remainder filled in from reference TRBV11-2 and TRBJ2-7): EAGVAQSPRYKIIEKRQSVAFWCNPISGHATLYWYQQILGQGPKLLIQFQNNGVVDDSQLPKDRFSAERLKGVDSTLKIQPAKLEDSAVYLCASSNSGGSDEQYFGPGTRLTVT.

The chain carries TRBV5-4 and TRBJ2-3, with TRBD2 identical over 8 bases. CDR3 length: 17 amino acids. Per germline, CDR1 SGHNT and CDR2 YYREEE (reference sequence). V gave up 5 bases and J gave up 2 bases; unmatched junction bases: 13. Here the CDR3 DNA reads TGTGCCAGCAGATTAGCGGGGCGCTCCCCCCACACAGATACGCAGTATTTT. Its protein is CASRLAGRSPHTDTQYF.

The J gene is TRBJ1-4, the V gene TRBV10-2; D not resolved. The CDR3 is 13 amino acids. Trimming stripped 8 bases from V and 8 bases from J, with 15 bases between. In germline, CDR1 is WSHSY, CDR2 SAAADI. The CDR3 region is CASQSRPGEKLFF. CDR3 DNA: TGCGCCAGCCAGTCACGGCCTGGGGAAAAACTGTTTTTT.

The chain combines TRBV5-4 with TRBJ1-3; 7 nucleotides line up with TRBD1. CDR1 and CDR2 (germline): SGHNT, YYREEE (reference sequence). Trimming removed 4 bases from V and 2 bases from J; junction bases left unmatched: 9. This CDR3 comprises 16 residues. The CDR3, as DNA: TGTGCCAGCAGCACCCAACAGGGGTTCGCTGGAAACACCATATATTTT. This sequence encodes CASSTQQGFAGNTIYF.

The genes are TRBV7-8 and TRBJ2-2; 9 positions agree with TRBD1. The length of the CDR3 is 17 residues. The V gene end was trimmed by 5 bases and the J gene end by 4 bases; junction bases not matched to a gene: 11. Germline assignment: CDR1 SGHVS and CDR2 FQNEAQ. The CDR3 region has the DNA TGTGCCAGCAGCCCAATCGGGGACAGGGAATTCACCGGGGAGCTGTTTTTT. Protein sequence: CASSPIGDREFTGELFF.

V and J are TRBV12-5 and TRBJ2-7, with a weak D call TRBD2 (7 bases). This CDR3 comprises 19 residues. V was pared by 2 bases and J by 0 bases, with 23 bases between. Germline V lookup: CDR1 LGHNT, CDR2 FRNRAP. CDR3 sequence reads: CASGLTAFSGEGISYEQYF. The CDR3 DNA sequence: TGTGCTAGTGGTTTGACAGCCTTTTCAGGGGAGGGAATCTCCTACGAGCAGTACTTC.

The CDR3 region is CASSLGGHYEQYF. CDR3 coding DNA: TGTGCCAGCAGCTTGGGGGGACACTACGAGCAGTACTTC. The gene calls are TRBV5-6 and TRBJ2-7; a weak D match, TRBD1 (6 bases). The ends were cut back, 0 bases at V and 3 bases at J, with 7 bases in the middle. The V gene's germline CDR1 is SGHDT and CDR2 YYEEEE. The CDR3 spans 13 residues. The full variable domain, completed using reference TRBV5-6 and TRBJ2-7, is DAGVTQSPTHLIKTRGQQVTLRCSPKSGHDTVSWYQQALGQGPQFIFQYYEEEERQRGNFPDRFSGHQFPNYSSELNVNALLLGDSALYLCASSLGGHYEQYFGPGTRLTVT.

This rearrangement joins TRBV5-1 to TRBJ2-4; D is unclear. The CDR3 contains 13 residues. Deletions cut 0 bases from V and 6 bases from J, with 7 bases between. CDR1 and CDR2 (germline): SGHRS, YFSETQ. The CDR3 spells CASSLGPTNIQYF. The CDR3 nucleotides read TGCGCCAGCAGCTTGGGCCCTACAAACATTCAGTACTTC.

The CDR3 region has the DNA TGTGCCAGCAGCTACGACGGAACAATGCCCCTCCACTTT. It yields the protein CASSYDGTMPLHF. The gene calls are TRBV7-9 and TRBJ1-6; D unclear. This CDR3 has 13 amino acids. Germline V lookup: CDR1 SEHNR, CDR2 FQNEAQ (reference sequence). Trimming removed 4 bases from V and 13 bases from J, with 14 bases in between.

The CDR3 here is CAWSPQGDGYTF. The DNA for the CDR3 is TGTGCCTGGAGTCCACAGGGGGATGGCTACACCTTC. V and J are TRBV30 and TRBJ1-2; 8 bases agree with TRBD1. This CDR3 contains 12 residues. Germline CDR1 reads GTSNPN; CDR2 reads SVGIG (reference sequence). The junction had 2 bases not matched to a gene; V was cut back by 2 bases and J by 6 bases. The whole variable domain, remainder taken from reference TRBV30 and TRBJ1-2, is SQTIHQWPATLVQPVGSPLSLECTVEGTSNPNLYWYRQAAGRGLQLLFYSVGIGQISSEVPQNLSASRPQDRQFILSSKKLLLSDSGFYLCAWSPQGDGYTFGSGTRLTVV.

As concerns this clone: Other DNA sequences in this specimen translate into the identical CDR3. J is TRBJ1-1 and V is TRBV6-1, with 7 bases identical to TRBD1. The V gene end was trimmed by 0 bases and the J gene end by 5 bases; junction bases not matched to a gene: 3. The CDR3 totals 14 residues. CDR1 is MNHNS, CDR2 SASEGT, per germline. The CDR3 spells CASSEATGYTEAFF. The CDR3 region has the DNA TGTGCCAGCAGTGAAGCGACAGGGTATACTGAAGCTTTCTTT.

The V call is TRBV4-1, the J call TRBJ1-5; 8 bases match TRBD1. Trimming removed 1 base from V and 6 bases from J; junction bases left unmatched: 11. CDR3 length equals 17 residues. Germline V gene sequence: CDR1 MGHRA, CDR2 YSYEKL. The CDR3 DNA is TGCGCCAGCAGCCAAGTATCAGCGGCAGGGGGCGGTCAGCCCCAGCATTTT. Protein product: CASSQVSAAGGGQPQHF.